This T cell receptor (beta chain) comes out of a study of blood T cell repertoires in COVID-19. Across the study: The United States, Italy and Spain were the sources of the acute and convalescent COVID-19 samples. Sources were T cells, B-cell-depleted T cells, or PBMCs; the material itself was cDNA or gDNA.

In the original processing: The authors estimated nucleated cell counts from reference gene primer amplification. TCRdb's copy holds only in-frame clones and misses some; the assay was immunoSEQ multiplex PCR. The DNA gave D and trimming, while V, J and clone size come from that table. The table includes about 73,000 clones, over 60% detected once. Per the germline V gene, CDR1 is SQVTM and CDR2 is ANQGSEA. V was trimmed by 6 bases and J by 1 base, leaving 15 bases between them. The CDR3 contains 14 residues. V gene TRBV29-1 combines with J gene TRBJ1-1, with D possibly being TRBD1 (6 bases). Sequenced material: peripheral blood. This TCR was sampled from a man between 65 and 85 years old with COVID-19, enrolled during active disease. The CDR3 region has the DNA TGCAGCGTCGCAGAAGGACAGCCGAACACTGAAGCTTTCTTT. Translation: CSVAEGQPNTEAFF.